The TCR beta chain described here comes from a study of cytomegalovirus exposure and HLA in healthy donors. The study, taken as a whole, reports: The study designated 150 to 200 TCR beta chains cytomegalovirus-associated. In vitro testing confirmed three CMV-associated chains as specific for CMV antigens. Per a later analysis, HLA-associated TCR beta chains showed more clonal expansion than other, equally common TCR beta chains. By a later analysis, the bulk of CMV-associated TCR beta chains appeared HLA-restricted.

The primer mix had 60 Vbeta and 13 Jbeta primers. Some clones are missing from TCRdb's copy, which holds only in-frame ones; the method was immunoSEQ multiplex PCR. The table lists about 100,000 clones, more than 65% of them singletons. A few counts support this clone. What it binds is not known. The germline V gene has CDR1 SGHAT and CDR2 FQNNGV. Trimming cost V 0 bases and J 0 bases, with 6 bases left between them. This CDR3 has 15 residues. The chain has TRBV11-2 and TRBJ2-1; weak D call: TRBD2 (5 bases). This receptor was identified in a woman in her late teens or twenties in good health and CMV-seropositive. The sequenced sample consisted of PBMCs. The CDR3 DNA reads TGTGCCAGCAGCTTAGAAGGGAGCTCCTACAATGAGCAGTTCTTC. This gives the protein CASSLEGSSYNEQFF.